This TCR beta chain was identified during a study of shared clonotypes between healthy human individuals. Findings and limits, study-wide: Deeper or shallower sequencing was expected to change how clonotypes are shared among donors. Memory subsets generally showed lower estimated richness than naive subsets.

At deep level, the assay was performed. Method: immunoSEQ multiplex PCR; TCRdb's copy keeps in-frame clones and lacks some. The repertoire holds some 2,400,000 clones, 90% to 97% seen once, with roughly 0.13% in the top ten. Worth noting for this clone: Its antigen is undetermined.

The V and J ends lost 5 bases and 9 bases, in that order; junction bases with no gene match: 5. CDR1 is GTSNPN and CDR2 is SVGIG in the germline V gene (reference sequence). The CDR3 length is 13 residues. This chain links TRBV30 with TRBJ2-1, with TRBD1 matching over 12 bases. This sequence was found in a man between 18 and 29 years old in good health. Specimen: naive CD4+ T cells sorted from blood. Subset given: CD45RA+ positively selected. This CDR3 is CAWGTGGAGEQFF. The CDR3 DNA reads as TGTGCCTGGGGGACAGGGGGCGCGGGTGAGCAGTTCTTC.